Listed here are 32 T cell receptor beta chains from one sample, sequenced in a study of identical twins. TCRdb passed the 5' RACE reads through MiXCR, listing each CDR3 protein once. Of about 390,000 distinct CDR3 sequences listed, approximately 8.7% are singletons. Input material: naive T cells sorted from blood. Receptor source: a woman between 50 and 59 years old in good health.

There are a few counts of this clonotype. The chain carries TRBV6-6 and TRBJ1-2; no definite D call. From germline, CDR1 is MNHNY and CDR2 SVGAGI (reference sequence). V lost 10 bases and J lost 3, with 12 bases in between. This CDR3 has 12 residues. The CDR3, as DNA: TGTGCCACCAAGGACGGGGACTATGGCTACACCTTC. Translated: CATKDGDYGYTF.

The chain combines TRBV5-1 with TRBJ2-5, with TRBD1 as a possible D gene (6 bases). CDR3 length: 14 amino acids. Trimming cost V 2 bases and J 6 bases, with 14 bases left between them. CDR1 is SGHRS, CDR2 YFSETQ, per germline. CDR3 residues: CASSFQGLEKTQYF. DNA of the CDR3: TGCGCCAGCAGCTTCCAGGGGCTGGAGAAGACCCAGTACTTC.

This clonotype showed up just a few times. V is TRBV6-5 and J is TRBJ1-3, with D tentatively TRBD1 (5 bases). Germline CDR1 reads MNHEY; CDR2 reads SVGAGI. The CDR3 spans 15 residues. Trimming pared 5 bases from V and 0 bases from J, leaving 11 bases between. CDR3 nucleotides: TGTGCCAGCAGTGTCGGACACCTCTCTGGAAACACCATATATTTT. Translation: CASSVGHLSGNTIYF.

The chain employs TRBV24-1 and TRBJ2-1; D assignment may be TRBD1 or TRBD2 (5 bases each). Between the trimmed V and J ends, which lost 0 bases and 1 base, there was a span of 9 bases. Per germline, CDR1 KGHDR and CDR2 SFDVKD. The CDR3 consists of 16 residues. The CDR3 reads CATSDLRGGSYNEQFF. CDR3 coding DNA: TGTGCCACCAGTGATTTGCGGGGCGGGTCCTACAATGAGCAGTTCTTC.

The gene calls are TRBV12-3 or TRBV12-4 and TRBJ2-7; perhaps D is TRBD1 or TRBD2 (5 bases each). V was trimmed by 4 bases and J by 3 bases, leaving 16 bases between them. The CDR3 has 15 amino acids. The CDR3 loop is CASSSPGRTFYEQYF. The CDR3 DNA is TGTGCCAGCAGTTCCCCGGGACGGACCTTCTACGAGCAGTACTTC.

This chain links TRBV3-1 with TRBJ1-1, with D tentatively TRBD1 (6 bases). Trimming left V 0 bases short and J 0 bases short, with 14 bases between. CDR1 is LGHDT and CDR2 is YNNKEL in the germline V gene (reference sequence). The CDR3 has 17 amino acids. CDR3 nucleotides: TGTGCCAGCAGCCAAGAGGGGGCCCCTGGGGTGAACACTGAAGCTTTCTTT. Protein: CASSQEGAPGVNTEAFF. Supplemented by reference TRBV3-1 and TRBJ1-1, the full variable domain reads DTAVSQTPKYLVTQMGNDKSIKCEQNLGHDTMYWYKQDSKKFLKIMFSYNNKELIINETVPNRFSPKSPDKAHLNLHINSLELGDSAVYFCASSQEGAPGVNTEAFFGQGTRLTVV.

CDR3: CASSQEGLRGNYGYTF. Here the CDR3 DNA reads TGTGCCAGCAGCCAAGAAGGGCTCAGGGGTAACTATGGCTACACCTTC. The chain employs TRBV3-1 and TRBJ1-2, with D possibly being TRBD1 (6 bases). Germline V CDR1 and CDR2: LGHDT, YNNKEL (reference sequence). Trimming stripped 0 bases from V and 1 base from J, with 12 bases between. The CDR3 has 16 amino acids.

This clonotype appeared a few times. The rearrangement links TRBV5-1 to TRBJ2-4; 8 nucleotides agree with TRBD1. The CDR3 totals 14 residues. Losses at the gene ends were 3 bases for V and 7 bases for J; bases not matched to a gene: 6. From germline, CDR1 is SGHRS and CDR2 YFSETQ. CDR3 region: CASSSGQGGNIQYF. In DNA form, the CDR3 reads TGCGCCAGCAGCTCAGGACAGGGCGGGAACATTCAGTACTTC.

The gene calls are TRBV11-2 and TRBJ1-2; D remains unclear. V dropped 2 bases and J dropped 7 bases, with 11 bases sitting between them. The CDR3 has 13 amino acids. CDR1 and CDR2 (germline): SGHAT, FQNNGV. In DNA, the CDR3 is TGTGCCAGCAGCTTAAGTGAAGGGCTTGGCTACACCTTC. This codes for CASSLSEGLGYTF.

This clonotype was counted at least ten times. The chain couples TRBV20-1 to TRBJ2-3, with 7 bases fitting TRBD2. CDR3 size: 16 residues. Germline assignment: CDR1 DFQATT and CDR2 SNEGSKA (reference sequence). The V segment lost 1 base and the J segment 5 bases; nucleotides outside the gene matches: 12. The CDR3 DNA reads TGCAGTGCTAGAGTTCCGGGACTAACCCTGGGAGATACGCAGTATTTT. This codes for CSARVPGLTLGDTQYF.

The sample holds a few counts of this clonotype. The rearrangement uses TRBV19 and TRBJ1-1; no firm D call. Germline V gives CDR1 LNHDA, CDR2 SQIVND (reference sequence). The CDR3 runs 14 residues. The germline V and J ends were trimmed by 5 bases and 0 bases, with 10 bases remaining between them. The CDR3 sequence: CASSVGRMNTEAFF. In nucleotides, the CDR3 is TGTGCCAGTAGTGTCGGAAGAATGAACACTGAAGCTTTCTTT.

The sample holds a few counts of this clonotype. V gene TRBV27 combines with J gene TRBJ2-3; TRBD2 aligns across 9 bases. The length of the CDR3 is 15 residues. V shed 5 bases, J shed 6 bases, and the junction held 9 bases outside the gene matches. Germline values: CDR1 MNHEY, CDR2 SMNVEV (reference sequence). The CDR3 region is CASSLGGLAYDTQYF. The DNA for the CDR3 is TGTGCCAGCAGTCTTGGGGGACTAGCATACGATACGCAGTATTTT.

The table lists this clonotype with many counts. This chain links TRBV12-3 or TRBV12-4 with TRBJ2-7; the D gene is possibly TRBD2 (5 bases). The germline V and J ends were trimmed by 4 bases and 2 bases, with 12 bases remaining between them. CDR3 size: 14 residues. Written as DNA, the CDR3 is TGTGCCAGCAGTTCATCCGGGAACCCCTACGAGCAGTACTTC. It encodes CASSSSGNPYEQYF.

The chain links TRBV3-1 to TRBJ2-1; D is unclear. Per germline, CDR1 LGHDT and CDR2 YNNKEL (reference sequence). The V and J ends lost 4 bases and 6 bases respectively, with 13 bases between them. CDR3 length: 14 amino acids. CDR3 region: CASSRANNLNEQFF. DNA of the CDR3: TGTGCCAGCAGCCGGGCCAACAACCTCAATGAGCAGTTCTTC.

This clonotype has at least ten counts. The chain employs TRBV7-8 and TRBJ2-1; 8 bases map to TRBD2. With 4 bases clipped from V and 10 bases from J, the junction kept 12 bases outside the gene matches. CDR1 SGHVS and CDR2 FQNEAQ come from the germline V gene. CDR3 length: 15 amino acids. CDR3 coding DNA: TGTGCCAGCAGCTACGATGCGGGAGGTCGCCCCGAGCAGTTCTTC. Its protein is CASSYDAGGRPEQFF.

This clonotype was counted a few times. This chain links TRBV4-1 with TRBJ2-2; tentatively, D is TRBD1 (6 bases). This CDR3 has 16 amino acids. Deletions cut 1 base from V and 1 base from J, with 10 bases between. Germline loops: CDR1 MGHRA, CDR2 YSYEKL. CDR3 loop: CASSQGPGQNTGELFF. In DNA, the CDR3 is TGCGCCAGCAGCCAAGGCCCGGGACAGAACACCGGGGAGCTGTTTTTT.

The rearrangement links TRBV29-1 to TRBJ2-1; 13 nucleotides align to TRBD2. CDR1 is SQVTM and CDR2 is ANQGSEA in the germline V gene. V lost 4 bases, J lost 8 bases, and 5 bases stayed unmatched. This CDR3 comprises 14 residues. Written as DNA, the CDR3 is TGCAGCGTTGGTAGGACTAGCGGGAGAGATGAGCAGTTCTTC. Translating it yields CSVGRTSGRDEQFF.

In its sample, this clonotype was seen a few times. The gene calls are TRBV14 and TRBJ2-1, with 7 nucleotides matching TRBD2. Germline trimming cut 4 bases from V and 3 bases from J; bases unmatched to any gene: 9. The CDR3 sequence is 16 residues long. Looked up from germline, CDR1 is SGHDN and CDR2 is FVKESK. CDR3 bases: TGTGCCAGCAGCCGGGAGGGACTCGAACTCTACAATGAGCAGTTCTTC. Encoded protein: CASSREGLELYNEQFF.

At least ten counts were recorded for this clonotype. The chain has TRBV3-1 and TRBJ1-1, with D perhaps TRBD1 (6 bases). Germline V gene data show CDR1 as LGHDT and CDR2 as YNNKEL (reference sequence). Trimming shortened V by 3 bases and J by 3 bases, and 8 bases separated the two germline ends. This CDR3 has 13 amino acids. CDR3 nucleotides: TGTGCCAGCAGCCAGAAGGGGGACACTGAAGCTTTCTTT. Amino acids: CASSQKGDTEAFF.

This clonotype has ten or more counts. The chain has TRBV10-3 and TRBJ2-2, with 12 bases matching TRBD1. V shed 6 bases and J 7 bases; nucleotides not matched to a gene: 12. CDR1 and CDR2 (germline): ENHRY, SYGVKD. The CDR3 spans 17 residues. CDR3 residues: CAIRREPGQGAGGELFF. In DNA, the CDR3 is TGTGCCATCAGACGAGAACCGGGACAGGGGGCCGGCGGGGAGCTGTTTTTT.

The CDR3 coding sequence is TGTGCCACCAAGGGGGTCGGGGACTACGAGCAGTACTTC. Amino acids: CATKGVGDYEQYF. The chain joins TRBV6-6 to TRBJ2-7, with D possibly being TRBD1 (6 bases). Trimming cost V 10 bases and J 3 bases, with 16 bases left between them. Germline CDR1 and CDR2: MNHNY and SVGAGI (reference sequence). The CDR3 is 13 residues long.

This clonotype has only one observation. The chain has TRBV12-3 or TRBV12-4 and TRBJ2-1; D not resolved. This CDR3 has 11 residues. V lost 6 bases to trimming and J lost 10 bases, with 10 bases between them. CDR3 region: CASRRVGEQFF. CDR3 DNA: TGTGCCAGCAGACGGGTCGGCGAGCAGTTCTTC.

This sequence joins TRBV9 and TRBJ2-1, with 9 nucleotides matching TRBD2. V lost 7 bases, J lost 12 bases, and 17 bases stayed unmatched. Germline values: CDR1 SGDLS, CDR2 YYNGEE. The CDR3 consists of 15 residues. CDR3 protein: CASGGLARFHGGQFF. The CDR3 DNA reads as TGTGCCAGCGGCGGACTAGCGCGATTTCACGGGGGGCAGTTCTTC.

This clonotype was found many times. The rearrangement uses TRBV7-9 and TRBJ2-5; D not resolved. V lost 1 base, J lost 5 bases, and 5 bases lay in between. This CDR3 spans 12 amino acids. Germline V lookup: CDR1 SEHNR, CDR2 FQNEAQ (reference sequence). The CDR3 loop reads CASSLESETQYF. The CDR3 nucleotides are TGTGCCAGCAGCTTAGAAAGTGAGACCCAGTACTTC.

This clonotype was picked up a small number of times. The rearrangement links TRBV24-1 to TRBJ2-1; 7 bases line up with TRBD1. With 4 bases clipped from V and 9 bases from J, the junction kept 5 bases outside the gene matches. The CDR3 totals 13 residues. Germline V gives CDR1 KGHDR, CDR2 SFDVKD. CDR3 in DNA: TGTGCCACCAGTGAAGGACAGGTGCGTGAGCAGTTCTTC. Amino acids: CATSEGQVREQFF.

The chain's CDR3 is CSASPGPTYEQYF. CDR3 DNA sequence: TGCAGTGCTAGCCCCGGACCAACCTACGAGCAGTACTTC. The chain recombines TRBV20-1 with TRBJ2-7; no clear D. Per germline, CDR1 DFQATT and CDR2 SNEGSKA (reference sequence). Trimming shortened V by 3 bases and J by 2 bases, and 11 bases separated the two germline ends. There are 13 residues in the CDR3.

This clonotype was observed a handful of times. This chain connects TRBV2 to TRBJ1-1, with a weak D call TRBD1 (6 bases). The ends were cut back, 7 bases at V and 5 bases at J, with 14 bases in the middle. The CDR3 consists of 13 residues. Germline-derived CDR1 and CDR2 are SNHLY and FYNNEI. The CDR3 DNA is TGTGCCAGCAAGGAGGACCAGGGGACTGAAGCTTTCTTT. Translating gives CASKEDQGTEAFF. The whole variable domain, remainder taken from reference TRBV2 and TRBJ1-1, is EPEVTQTPSHQVTQMGQEVILRCVPISNHLYFYWYRQILGQKVEFLVSFYNNEISEKSEIFDDQFSVERPDGSNFTLKIRSTKLEDSAMYFCASKEDQGTEAFFGQGTRLTVV.

This sequence joins TRBV29-1 and TRBJ1-3; D uncertain. Germline V CDR1 and CDR2: SQVTM, ANQGSEA. The V end was cut by 4 bases, the J end by 1 base, with 14 bases between. The CDR3 extends over 15 amino acids. CDR3 nucleotide sequence: TGCAGCGTTGGTCTGGGAACCAGATCTGGAAACACCATATATTTT. This translates into CSVGLGTRSGNTIYF.

This clonotype was seen a handful of times. The chain couples TRBV5-1 to TRBJ2-1; D is unclear. The CDR3 length is 12 residues. Per germline, CDR1 SGHRS and CDR2 YFSETQ. V was cut by 5 bases and J by 8 bases, with 11 bases left in between. The CDR3 spells CASSRSSHEQFF. The DNA for the CDR3 is TGCGCCAGCAGTAGGTCCTCCCATGAGCAGTTCTTC. Variable domain in full (rest from reference TRBV5-1 and TRBJ2-1): KAGVTQTPRYLIKTRGQQVTLSCSPISGHRSVSWYQQTPGQGLQFLFEYFSETQRNKGNFPGRFSGRQFSNSRSEMNVSTLELGDSALYLCASSRSSHEQFFGPGTRLTVL.

The table lists this clonotype with a few counts. V is TRBV2 and J is TRBJ1-5; a possible D gene is TRBD1 (5 bases). The CDR3 has 13 residues. Germline V gives CDR1 SNHLY, CDR2 FYNNEI. V dropped 8 bases and J dropped 9 bases, with 17 bases sitting between them. CDR3 loop: CASLRDGELPQHF. The CDR3 coding sequence is TGTGCCAGCCTGCGGGACGGGGAGTTGCCCCAGCATTTT.

This clonotype was seen many times. The J gene is TRBJ1-4, the V gene TRBV20-1, with D unclear. This CDR3 is 11 amino acids long. V gave up 6 bases and J gave up 7 bases, with 9 bases separating them. Germline V CDR1 and CDR2: DFQATT, SNEGSKA (reference sequence). CDR3 residues: CSALLPEKLFF. DNA for the CDR3: TGCAGTGCACTGCTTCCTGAAAAACTGTTTTTT.

The gene calls are TRBV5-1 and TRBJ2-7, with no clear D. V gave up 1 base and J gave up 3 bases, with 11 bases separating them. The CDR3 covers 14 residues. CDR1 and CDR2 from the germline V gene are SGHRS and YFSETQ. In DNA form, the CDR3 reads TGCGCCAGCAGCTTGAGGTCAGGAGACTACGAGCAGTACTTC. Translating gives CASSLRSGDYEQYF.